This entry features one T cell receptor beta chain sequence. Measured with immunoSEQ multiplex PCR; TCRdb has only the in-frame clones, and not every one. This sample has around 260,000 clones, with about 85% found just once. The sample originates from a study of blood T cell repertoires in COVID-19. Background on the study: COVID-19 samples collected from the United States, Italy and Spain covered acute and convalescent phases.

V lost 2 bases and J lost 7, with 14 bases in between. The V gene's germline CDR1 is MDHEN and CDR2 SYDVKM. The CDR3 is made up of 14 amino acids. This chain uses TRBV28 with TRBJ1-2, with D unresolved. What was sequenced was peripheral blood. The TCR originated in a human donor with COVID-19, enrolled during active disease. The donor label of this sample is uncertain. The CDR3: CASSLTTEVGGYTF. Here the CDR3 DNA reads TGTGCCAGCAGTTTAACCACTGAGGTGGGTGGCTACACCTTC.